Following are 3 T cell receptor beta chains from one sample sequenced in a study of shared clonotypes between healthy human individuals. The table came from immunoSEQ multiplex PCR; TCRdb's copy has only in-frame clones and leaves some out. The sample holds around 980,000 clones, around 78% seen once. The sequenced sample consisted of memory CD4+ T cells from PBMCs. Subset indicated: CD45RA-negative fraction. The receptors derive from a man between 18 and 35 years old in good health. Some clones in this sample may be carry-over from other donors' samples.

DNA of the CDR3: TGTGCCAGCACCCGACAGGGGGGATTCACCGGGGAGCTGTTTTTT. It yields the protein CASTRQGGFTGELFF. J is TRBJ2-2 and V is TRBV9; 9 bases are a match to TRBD1. V shed 6 bases and J 4 bases; nucleotides not matched to a gene: 7. The CDR3 has 15 amino acids. CDR1 is SGDLS and CDR2 is YYNGEE in the germline V gene.

As to this clone: With a far larger clone one base away, a read error is the likely cause. The chain carries TRBV21-1 and TRBJ1-5. TRBV21-1 is listed as a pseudogene. CDR3 size: 9 residues. This chain's CDR3 is CAWDQPQHF. CDR3 sequence (DNA): TGTGCCTGGGATCAGCCCCAGCATTTT.

There are a few counts of this clone. The chain is built from TRBV9 and TRBJ1-3; 7 nucleotides line up with TRBD1. This CDR3 comprises 15 residues. V was pared by 0 bases and J by 4 bases, with 4 bases of the junction left unmatched. CDR1 is SGDLS and CDR2 is YYNGEE in the germline V gene. CDR3 loop: CASSVAPGQGNTIYF. CDR3 DNA sequence: TGTGCCAGCAGCGTAGCCCCGGGACAGGGAAACACCATATATTTT.